This TCR beta chain was retrieved from a study of cytomegalovirus exposure and HLA in healthy donors. The length of the CDR3 is 13 residues. The V gene's germline CDR1 is SNHLY and CDR2 FYNNEI. Losses at the gene ends were 6 bases for V and 5 bases for J; bases not matched to a gene: 5. The primer mix had 60 Vbeta and 13 Jbeta primers. This table comes from immunoSEQ multiplex PCR, and its TCRdb copy is limited to in-frame clones, with some not included. The sample lists about 130,000 clones; under 85% were seen once. Regarding donors, all were healthy bone marrow donors. The receptor comes from a man aged 25 to 40 in good health and CMV-seronegative. This chain joins TRBV2 and TRBJ1-2; 8 nucleotides align to TRBD1. Sequencing input: PBMCs. The CDR3 DNA reads TGTGCCAGCAGGAAGGGACAGGATTATGGCTACACCTTC. Its protein product is CASRKGQDYGYTF.